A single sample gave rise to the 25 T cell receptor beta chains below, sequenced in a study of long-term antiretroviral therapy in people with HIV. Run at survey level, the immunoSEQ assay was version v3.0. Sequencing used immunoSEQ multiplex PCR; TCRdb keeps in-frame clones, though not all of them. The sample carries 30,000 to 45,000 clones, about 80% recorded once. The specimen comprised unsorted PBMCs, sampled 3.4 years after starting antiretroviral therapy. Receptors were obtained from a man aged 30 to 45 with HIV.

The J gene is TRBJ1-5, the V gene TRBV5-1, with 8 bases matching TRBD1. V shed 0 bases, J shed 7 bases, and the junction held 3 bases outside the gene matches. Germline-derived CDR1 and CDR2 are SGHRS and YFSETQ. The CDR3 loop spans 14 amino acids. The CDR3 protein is CASSLGTGNQPQHF. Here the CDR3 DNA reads TGCGCCAGCAGCTTGGGGACAGGGAACCAGCCCCAGCATTTT.

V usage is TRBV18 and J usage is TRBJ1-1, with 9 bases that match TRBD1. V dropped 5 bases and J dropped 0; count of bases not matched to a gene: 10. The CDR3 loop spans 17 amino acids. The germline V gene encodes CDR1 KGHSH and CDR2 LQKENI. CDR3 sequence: CASSRDRVGNMNTEAFF. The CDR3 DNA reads TGTGCCAGCTCAAGGGACAGGGTTGGGAACATGAACACTGAAGCTTTCTTT.

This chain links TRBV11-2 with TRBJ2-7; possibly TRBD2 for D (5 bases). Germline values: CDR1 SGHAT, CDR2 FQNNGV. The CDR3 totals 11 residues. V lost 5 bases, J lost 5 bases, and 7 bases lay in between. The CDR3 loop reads CASSPGNEQYF. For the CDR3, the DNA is TGTGCCAGCAGCCCCGGGAACGAGCAGTACTTC.

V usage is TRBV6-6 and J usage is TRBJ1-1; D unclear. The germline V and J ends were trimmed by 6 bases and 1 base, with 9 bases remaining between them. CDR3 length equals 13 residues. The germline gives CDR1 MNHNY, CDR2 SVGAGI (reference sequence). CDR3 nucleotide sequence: TGTGCCAGCAGGCCAACAGAGAACACTGAAGCTTTCTTT. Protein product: CASRPTENTEAFF.

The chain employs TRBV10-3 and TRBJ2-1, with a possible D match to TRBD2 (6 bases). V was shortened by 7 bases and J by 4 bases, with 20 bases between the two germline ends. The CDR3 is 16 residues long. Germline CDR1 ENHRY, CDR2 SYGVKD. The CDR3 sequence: CAITLSPGGGYNEQFF. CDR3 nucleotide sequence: TGTGCCATCACCCTATCCCCCGGGGGAGGTTACAATGAGCAGTTCTTC.

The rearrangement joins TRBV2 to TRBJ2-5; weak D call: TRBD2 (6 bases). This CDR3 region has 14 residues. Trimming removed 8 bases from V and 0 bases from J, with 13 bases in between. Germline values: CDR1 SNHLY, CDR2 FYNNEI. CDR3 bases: TGTGCCAGCGGGGCGGGGACGTACCAAGAGACCCAGTACTTC. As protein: CASGAGTYQETQYF.

CDR3 DNA: TGTGCCACCCGCAACTCTGGGGCGAGACCCGATCTGGGCGAGCAGTACTTC. Amino acids: CATRNSGARPDLGEQYF. The chain couples TRBV13 to TRBJ2-7, with D tentatively TRBD1 (5 bases). Germline CDR1 PRHDT, CDR2 FYEKMQ (reference sequence). The ends were cut back, 10 bases at V and 6 bases at J, with 31 bases in the middle. The CDR3 length is 17 residues.

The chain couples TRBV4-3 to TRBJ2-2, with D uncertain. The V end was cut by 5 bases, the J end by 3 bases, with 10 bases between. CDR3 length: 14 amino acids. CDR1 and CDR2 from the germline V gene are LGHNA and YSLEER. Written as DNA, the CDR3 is TGCGCCAGCAGCTCACCACTCCACACCGGGGAGCTGTTTTTT. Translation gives CASSSPLHTGELFF.

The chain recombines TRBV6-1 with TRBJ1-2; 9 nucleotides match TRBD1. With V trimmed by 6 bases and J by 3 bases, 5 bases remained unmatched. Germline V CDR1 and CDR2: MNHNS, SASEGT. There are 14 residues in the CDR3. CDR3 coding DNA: TGTGCCAGCAGCGGGACAGGGAGGGACTATGGCTACACCTTC. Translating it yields CASSGTGRDYGYTF.

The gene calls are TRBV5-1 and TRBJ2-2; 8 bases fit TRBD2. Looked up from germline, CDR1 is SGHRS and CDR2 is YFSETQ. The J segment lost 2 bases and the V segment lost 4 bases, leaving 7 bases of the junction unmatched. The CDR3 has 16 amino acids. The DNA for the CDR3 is TGCGCCAGCAGCCGGGAGGGGACACGAAACACCGGGGAGCTGTTTTTT. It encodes CASSREGTRNTGELFF.

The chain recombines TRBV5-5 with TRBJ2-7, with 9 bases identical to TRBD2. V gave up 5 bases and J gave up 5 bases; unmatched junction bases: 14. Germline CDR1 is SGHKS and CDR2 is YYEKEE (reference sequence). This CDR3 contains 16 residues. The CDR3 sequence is CASSRSGSIMGNEQYF. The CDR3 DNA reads TGTGCCAGCAGTCGTAGCGGGAGTATTATGGGGAACGAGCAGTACTTC.

As DNA, the CDR3 is TGTGCCAGCTCACCTACACAAGACATGAACACTGAAGCTTTCTTT. Its translation is CASSPTQDMNTEAFF. The gene calls are TRBV18 and TRBJ1-1; no clear D gene. Germline V gene sequence: CDR1 KGHSH, CDR2 LQKENI. The CDR3 has 15 amino acids. The V gene lost 3 bases and the J gene lost 0 bases, with 11 bases spanning the gap.

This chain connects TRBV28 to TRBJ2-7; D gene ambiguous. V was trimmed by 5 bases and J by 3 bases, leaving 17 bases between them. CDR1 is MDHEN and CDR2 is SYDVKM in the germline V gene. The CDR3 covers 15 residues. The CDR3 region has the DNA TGTGCCAGCAGTGGTGCTGACATCTACTACTACGAGCAGTACTTC. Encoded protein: CASSGADIYYYEQYF.

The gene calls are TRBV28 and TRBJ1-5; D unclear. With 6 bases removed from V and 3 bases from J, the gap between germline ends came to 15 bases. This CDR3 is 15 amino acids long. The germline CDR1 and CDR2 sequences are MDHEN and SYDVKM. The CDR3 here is CASSQRYNYNQPQHF. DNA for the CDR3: TGTGCCAGCAGCCAGAGATACAACTACAATCAGCCCCAGCATTTT.

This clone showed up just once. CDR3 sequence reads: CASSPGHYSYEQYF. As DNA, the CDR3 is TGTGCCAGCAGCCCGGGACATTACTCCTACGAGCAGTACTTC. V gene TRBV7-2 combines with J gene TRBJ2-7, with D possibly matching TRBD1 (6 bases). The CDR3 has 14 amino acids. V was shortened by 5 bases and J by 0 bases, with 11 bases between the two germline ends. The germline gives CDR1 SGHTA, CDR2 FQGNSA.

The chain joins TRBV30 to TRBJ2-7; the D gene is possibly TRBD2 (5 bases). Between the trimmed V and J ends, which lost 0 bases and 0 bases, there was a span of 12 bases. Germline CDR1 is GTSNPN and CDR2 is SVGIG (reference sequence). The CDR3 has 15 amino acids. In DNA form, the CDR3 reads TGTGCCTGGAGTGTTTTGATGGGGAGCTCCTACGAGCAGTACTTC. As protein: CAWSVLMGSSYEQYF.

The CDR3 sequence is CASSLVGTNEKLFF. CDR3 bases: TGTGCCAGCAGCTTAGTCGGAACGAATGAAAAACTGTTTTTT. The chain couples TRBV7-9 to TRBJ1-4; D call uncertain. This CDR3 spans 14 amino acids. Germline V lookup: CDR1 SEHNR, CDR2 FQNEAQ (reference sequence). Trimming pared 1 base from V and 5 bases from J, leaving 8 bases between.

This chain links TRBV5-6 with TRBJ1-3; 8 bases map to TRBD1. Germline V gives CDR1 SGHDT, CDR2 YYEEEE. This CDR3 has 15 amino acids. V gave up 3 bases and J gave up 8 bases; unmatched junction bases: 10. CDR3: CASSSGQGQGDTIYF. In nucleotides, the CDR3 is TGTGCCAGCAGCTCCGGACAGGGTCAGGGGGACACCATATATTTT. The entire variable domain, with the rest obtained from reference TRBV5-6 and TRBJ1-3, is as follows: DAGVTQSPTHLIKTRGQQVTLRCSPKSGHDTVSWYQQALGQGPQFIFQYYEEEERQRGNFPDRFSGHQFPNYSSELNVNALLLGDSALYLCASSSGQGQGDTIYFGEGSWLTVV.

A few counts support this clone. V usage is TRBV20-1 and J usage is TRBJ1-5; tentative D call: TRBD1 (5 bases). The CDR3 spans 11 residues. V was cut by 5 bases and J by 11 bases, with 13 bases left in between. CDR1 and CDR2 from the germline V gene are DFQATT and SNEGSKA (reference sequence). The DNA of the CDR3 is TGCAGTGCTCCTTTGGGGCAATCCCAGCATTTT. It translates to CSAPLGQSQHF.

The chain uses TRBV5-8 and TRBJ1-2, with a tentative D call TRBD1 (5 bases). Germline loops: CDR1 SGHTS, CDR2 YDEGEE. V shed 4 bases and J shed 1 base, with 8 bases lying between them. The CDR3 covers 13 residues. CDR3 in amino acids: CASSHGGNYGYTF. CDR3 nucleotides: TGTGCCAGCAGCCACGGGGGTAACTATGGCTACACCTTC.

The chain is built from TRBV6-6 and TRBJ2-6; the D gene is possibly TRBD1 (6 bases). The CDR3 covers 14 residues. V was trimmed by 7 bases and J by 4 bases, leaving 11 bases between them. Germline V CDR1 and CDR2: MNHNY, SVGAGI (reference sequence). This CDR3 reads CASTRTAGANVLTF. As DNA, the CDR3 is TGTGCCAGCACCAGGACAGCCGGGGCCAACGTCCTGACTTTC.

The CDR3 sequence: CASRWYSGANVLTF. As DNA, the CDR3 is TGTGCCAGCAGATGGTACTCCGGGGCCAACGTCCTGACTTTC. The rearrangement joins TRBV6-5 to TRBJ2-6; no firm D call. CDR1 and CDR2 (germline): MNHEY, SVGAGI. CDR3 length equals 14 residues. V lost 6 bases to trimming and J lost 4 bases, with 10 bases between them.

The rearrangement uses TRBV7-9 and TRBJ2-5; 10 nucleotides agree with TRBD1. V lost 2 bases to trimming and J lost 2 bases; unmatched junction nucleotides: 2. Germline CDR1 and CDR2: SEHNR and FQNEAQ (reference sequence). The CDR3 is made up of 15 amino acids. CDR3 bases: TGTGCCAGCAGCTTAATGGACAGGGGGCAAGAGACCCAGTACTTC. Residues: CASSLMDRGQETQYF.

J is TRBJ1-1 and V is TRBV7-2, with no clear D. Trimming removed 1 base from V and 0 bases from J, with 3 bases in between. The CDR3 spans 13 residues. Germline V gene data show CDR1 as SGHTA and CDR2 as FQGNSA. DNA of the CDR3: TGTGCCAGCAGCTTAGTTGTGAACACTGAAGCTTTCTTT. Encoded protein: CASSLVVNTEAFF.

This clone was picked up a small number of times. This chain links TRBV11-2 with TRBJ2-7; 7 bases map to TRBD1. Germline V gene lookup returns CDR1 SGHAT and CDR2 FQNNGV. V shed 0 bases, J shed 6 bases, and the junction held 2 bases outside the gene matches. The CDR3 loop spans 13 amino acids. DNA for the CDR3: TGTGCCAGCAGCTTAGAAAACAGGGGCGAGCAGTACTTC. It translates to CASSLENRGEQYF. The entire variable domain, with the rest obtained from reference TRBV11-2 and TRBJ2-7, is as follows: EAGVAQSPRYKIIEKRQSVAFWCNPISGHATLYWYQQILGQGPKLLIQFQNNGVVDDSQLPKDRFSAERLKGVDSTLKIQPAKLEDSAVYLCASSLENRGEQYFGPGTRLTVT.